A single sample gave rise to the 2 T cell receptor beta chains below, sequenced in a study of shared clonotypes between healthy human individuals. This table comes from immunoSEQ multiplex PCR, and its TCRdb copy is limited to in-frame clones, with some not included. Among about 490,000 clones listed, roughly 85% were seen once. The sample was PBMCs. These receptors came from a woman between 40 and 55 years old in good health. Some clones in this sample may be carry-over from other donors' samples.

This clone was counted only a few times. The chain employs TRBV15 and TRBJ1-3; D gene ambiguous. V was pared by 3 bases and J by 0 bases, with 9 bases between. The CDR3 runs to 15 residues. Looked up from germline, CDR1 is LNHNV and CDR2 is YYDKDF (reference sequence). For the CDR3, the DNA is TGTGCCACCAGCAGCCGGGTGAGCTCTGGAAACACCATATATTTT. This gives the protein CATSSRVSSGNTIYF.

This rearrangement joins TRBV28 to TRBJ1-1; D gene ambiguous. CDR3 length: 16 amino acids. V gave up 3 bases and J gave up 0 bases, with 14 bases separating them. Germline V gene sequence: CDR1 MDHEN, CDR2 SYDVKM. CDR3 residues: CASSFPDTYMNTEAFF. The CDR3 DNA sequence: TGTGCCAGCAGTTTTCCAGACACATACATGAACACTGAAGCTTTCTTT.